A single sample is the source of the 20 T cell receptor beta chains below, sequenced in a study of long-term antiretroviral therapy in people with HIV. Running of the v3.0 immunoSEQ assay took place at survey level. The repertoire was sequenced with immunoSEQ multiplex PCR; TCRdb's copy has only in-frame clones and lacks some. The table has 24,000 or so clones, 85% seen once. This sample comprised unsorted PBMCs, obtained 2.3 years after starting antiretroviral therapy. The receptors derive from a man in his forties or fifties with HIV.

DNA of the CDR3: TGTGCCAGCAGTTACTCAGGGCGCAATCAGCCCCAGCATTTT. Its protein product is CASSYSGRNQPQHF. The chain uses TRBV6-5 and TRBJ1-5, with D hard to call. This CDR3 is 14 amino acids long. Per germline, CDR1 MNHEY and CDR2 SVGAGI. V shed 0 bases and J shed 2 bases, with 5 bases lying between them.

The CDR3 spells CASSSGGVIQETQYF. The CDR3 DNA sequence: TGTGCCAGCAGCTCGGGCGGGGTCATTCAAGAGACCCAGTACTTC. The rearrangement links TRBV13 to TRBJ2-5; D might be TRBD2 (6 bases). The CDR3 runs 15 residues. The germline V and J ends were trimmed by 4 bases and 2 bases, with 14 bases remaining between them. Germline assignment: CDR1 PRHDT and CDR2 FYEKMQ (reference sequence).

The chain combines TRBV27 with TRBJ1-4; D is uncertain. CDR1 MNHEY and CDR2 SMNVEV come from the germline V gene (reference sequence). The CDR3 sequence is 15 residues long. Between the trimmed V and J ends, which lost 5 bases and 3 bases, there was a span of 13 bases. CDR3 amino acids: CASSPRGSANEKLFF. Written as DNA, the CDR3 is TGTGCCAGCAGTCCTCGTGGCAGCGCTAATGAAAAACTGTTTTTT.

The CDR3, as DNA: TGCAGCGTTGCTACTAGCGGGAGAGGAACCGGGGAGCTGTTTTTT. Amino acid sequence: CSVATSGRGTGELFF. The V call is TRBV29-1, the J call TRBJ2-2, with TRBD2 identical over 11 bases. Trimming removed 4 bases from V and 5 bases from J; junction bases left unmatched: 6. This CDR3 is built from 15 residues. Per the germline V gene, CDR1 is SQVTM and CDR2 is ANQGSEA.

This rearrangement joins TRBV13 to TRBJ1-6; 7 bases are a match to TRBD1. The V gene's germline CDR1 is PRHDT and CDR2 FYEKMQ (reference sequence). With V trimmed by 0 bases and J by 7 bases, 3 bases remained unmatched. The CDR3 covers 15 residues. CDR3 bases: TGTGCCAGCAGCTTAGGACAGGGGCCCAATTCACCCCTCCACTTT. Translation: CASSLGQGPNSPLHF.

This clone was counted once. The rearrangement joins TRBV19 to TRBJ1-5; the match to TRBD1 covers 9 bases. The CDR3 is 17 residues long. Germline-derived CDR1 and CDR2 are LNHDA and SQIVND (reference sequence). V dropped 1 base and J dropped 3; count of bases not matched to a gene: 7. The chain's CDR3 is CASSIGDRAVSNQPQHF. The CDR3 nucleotides are TGTGCCAGTAGTATAGGGGACAGGGCCGTTTCCAATCAGCCCCAGCATTTT.

This chain links TRBV7-3 with TRBJ1-1; a weak D match, TRBD1 (5 bases). V lost 0 bases, J lost 6 bases, and 11 bases lay in between. Germline values: CDR1 SGHTA, CDR2 FQGTGA. The CDR3 is 14 amino acids. The CDR3: CASSLTNLGAEAFF. The CDR3 DNA reads as TGTGCCAGCAGCTTAACCAACTTGGGGGCTGAAGCTTTCTTT.

In its sample, this clone was seen a few times. Because it lacks the conserved phenylalanine or tryptophan at the end, this CDR3 is likely a read error. The limits of the CDR3 on the DNA are not certain, so only TCRdb's listed CDR3 is given. CDR3 amino acids: CAGEDPPI. The chain is built from TRBV6-4 and TRBJ1-5. The CDR3 is 8 amino acids long, termini counted. Germline assignment: CDR1 MRHNA and CDR2 SNTAGT.

The chain couples TRBV5-1 to TRBJ2-7; 12 bases line up with TRBD1. V gave up 0 bases and J gave up 3 bases; unmatched junction bases: 4. The CDR3 extends over 16 amino acids. From germline, CDR1 is SGHRS and CDR2 YFSETQ. This chain's CDR3 is CASSLAGTGGGYEQYF. CDR3 nucleotides: TGCGCCAGCAGCTTGGCGGGGACAGGGGGCGGCTACGAGCAGTACTTC. Full variable domain (missing parts from reference TRBV5-1 and TRBJ2-7): KAGVTQTPRYLIKTRGQQVTLSCSPISGHRSVSWYQQTPGQGLQFLFEYFSETQRNKGNFPGRFSGRQFSNSRSEMNVSTLELGDSALYLCASSLAGTGGGYEQYFGPGTRLTVT.

The J gene is TRBJ1-5, the V gene TRBV9; D is ambiguous. CDR3 length: 15 amino acids. V gave up 0 bases and J gave up 1 base, with 8 bases separating them. Germline lookup yields CDR1 SGDLS and CDR2 YYNGEE. Written as DNA, the CDR3 is TGTGCCAGCAGCGTAGAGGGTCGGAGCAATCAGCCCCAGCATTTT. It codes for CASSVEGRSNQPQHF.

This clone has a handful of counts. The CDR3 is CASSEAGVVYNEQFF. The CDR3 DNA follows: TGTGCCAGCAGTGAGGCGGGAGTGGTCTACAATGAGCAGTTCTTC. The V and J genes are TRBV2 and TRBJ2-1; 7 bases align to TRBD2. CDR3 length: 15 amino acids. Trimming at V came to 3 bases and at J to 3 bases, leaving 5 bases not matched to a gene. Germline CDR1 and CDR2: SNHLY and FYNNEI.

The gene calls are TRBV5-1 and TRBJ1-2; 8 positions agree with TRBD1. The CDR3 spans 15 residues. Losses at the gene ends were 4 bases for V and 3 bases for J; bases not matched to a gene: 8. Germline V gene data show CDR1 as SGHRS and CDR2 as YFSETQ. This CDR3 reads CASSLGQGSYYGYTF. The CDR3 DNA sequence: TGCGCCAGCAGCCTAGGACAGGGAAGCTACTATGGCTACACCTTC.

This clone was seen a few times. The rearrangement joins TRBV4-1 to TRBJ1-6; 9 bases map to TRBD1. The V gene's germline CDR1 is MGHRA and CDR2 YSYEKL. CDR3 length: 16 residues. V gave up 0 bases and J gave up 7 bases; unmatched junction bases: 4. CDR3 DNA: TGCGCCAGCAGCCAAGATACGGGACAGGGAAATTCACCCCTCCACTTT. It codes for CASSQDTGQGNSPLHF.

The chain uses TRBV7-2 and TRBJ2-7; no reliable D call. V lost 6 bases and J lost 4, with 10 bases in between. Per germline, CDR1 SGHTA and CDR2 FQGNSA. The CDR3 totals 12 residues. This CDR3 is CASSPSMYEQYF. The CDR3 nucleotides are TGTGCCAGCAGTCCGAGCATGTACGAGCAGTACTTC.

This chain uses TRBV2 with TRBJ2-7; D possibly corresponds to TRBD1 (6 bases). Germline CDR1 is SNHLY and CDR2 is FYNNEI. V was pared by 2 bases and J by 11 bases, with 10 bases between. The CDR3 is 11 residues long. The chain's CDR3 is CASSEPQGKYF. The DNA of the CDR3 is TGTGCCAGCAGTGAACCACAGGGAAAGTACTTC.

V and J are TRBV21-1 and TRBJ1-3; the D segment call TRBD1 is taken from the table without a DNA check. TRBV21-1 is a pseudogene. This CDR3 spans 18 amino acids. In DNA form, the CDR3 reads TGTGCCAGCAGCAAACGGACAGGGACTATTTACTCTGGAAACACCATATATTTT. Amino acid sequence: CASSKRTGTIYSGNTIYF.

J is TRBJ2-1 and V is TRBV30, with D unresolved. CDR1 GTSNPN and CDR2 SVGIG come from the germline V gene (reference sequence). The CDR3 has 16 residues. V lost 1 base, J lost 1 base, and 14 bases lay in between. Here the CDR3 DNA reads TGTGCCTGGAGTGGGTACATTCTTGAGTCCTACAATGAGCAGTTCTTC. Protein product: CAWSGYILESYNEQFF.

The chain is built from TRBV9 and TRBJ1-3; 9 nucleotides align to TRBD1. Germline CDR1 is SGDLS and CDR2 is YYNGEE. Losses at the gene ends were 3 bases for V and 8 bases for J; bases not matched to a gene: 12. This CDR3 region has 16 residues. DNA of the CDR3: TGTGCCAGCAGCGCCCGAGCCGGGACAGGGATCGACACCATATATTTT. Protein sequence: CASSARAGTGIDTIYF.

This sequence joins TRBV9 and TRBJ1-2; D remains unclear. The length of the CDR3 is 14 residues. Trimming removed 0 bases from V and 7 bases from J, with 13 bases in between. Germline values: CDR1 SGDLS, CDR2 YYNGEE. In DNA form, the CDR3 reads TGTGCCAGCAGCGTAGCTATGCCAGGCCTTGGCTACACCTTC. Its protein product is CASSVAMPGLGYTF.

CDR3 amino acids: CASSSSPGTGGTYEQYF. For the CDR3, the DNA is TGTGCCAGCAGTTCCAGCCCCGGGACAGGGGGGACCTACGAGCAGTACTTC. The chain joins TRBV28 to TRBJ2-7, with 11 bases aligning to TRBD1. The length of the CDR3 is 17 residues. CDR1 is MDHEN, CDR2 SYDVKM, per germline. Trimming cost V 4 bases and J 2 bases; bases outside gene matches: 10.